The rows below give T cell receptor beta chains drawn from one sample of a study of blood T cells in healthy people across ages. MiXCR, run by TCRdb on the 5' RACE reads, gives a single entry per CDR3 protein. The table includes about 1.1 million distinct CDR3 sequences, approximately 38% detected once. The sample taken for sequencing was blood. Receptors were obtained from a man aged 18 to 29 in good health. CDR3s include the opening cysteine and the closing phenylalanine or tryptophan. Fields, in order: clone size, D gene, V gene, J gene, CDR3 DNA, CDR3 protein. D genes are given only for firm matches. Size values are once, few and many counts, or a class for expanded clones, and some rows have none.

.	.	TRBV6-2/TRBV6-3	TRBJ2-1	TGTGCCAGCAACCCCGCTCTTTACGTAAATGAGCAGTTCTTC	CASNPALYVNEQFF
.	.	TRBV20-1	TRBJ1-5	TGCAGTGCGCTAAACAGGGCCGGTCAGCCCCAGCATTTT	CSALNRAGQPQHF
few	TRBD1	TRBV25-1	TRBJ2-6	TGTGCCAGCAGTGAAGAAAGACAGGGGAGTACGGACTGGGCCAACGTCCTGACTTTC	CASSEERQGSTDWANVLTF
few	.	TRBV14	TRBJ2-3	TGTGCCAGCAGCCAAGATCGGCCCTTAGATACGCAGTATTTT	CASSQDRPLDTQYF
.	TRBD2	TRBV9	TRBJ2-2	TGTGCCAGCAGCACTATAGCGGGGGGTCCCGGGGAGCTGTTTTTT	CASSTIAGGPGELFF
.	TRBD1	TRBV6-2/TRBV6-3	TRBJ1-2	TGTGCCAGCAGCAGTACCCAGGGGGGTTATGGCTACACCTTC	CASSSTQGGYGYTF
few	.	TRBV5-1	TRBJ1-6	TGCGCCAGCAGCGGAGGGGAACCGTATAATTCACCCCTCCACTTT	CASSGGEPYNSPLHF
few	.	TRBV29-1	TRBJ1-1	TGCAGCGTTGAAGACCCTCTAGAGGACCTGCAAGCTTTCTTT	CSVEDPLEDLQAFF
many	.	TRBV29-1	TRBJ1-2	TGCAGCGTTGTGCAGAACTATGGCTACACCTTC	CSVVQNYGYTF
.	TRBD2	TRBV4-3	TRBJ2-1	TGCGCCAGCAGCCAAGAATTTAGCGGGGGGCCCTCCTACAATGAGCAGTTCTTC	CASSQEFSGGPSYNEQFF
.	.	TRBV5-1	TRBJ2-5	TGCGCCAGCAGTTTAGGGCGAGCAGAGACCCAGTACTTC	CASSLGRAETQYF
.	.	TRBV6-5	TRBJ1-2	TGTGCCAGCAGTTCCTCAACAGGGCCCTATGGCTACACCTTC	CASSSSTGPYGYTF
.	.	TRBV6-2/TRBV6-3	TRBJ1-2	TGTGCCAGCAGTTACGGGTCCGACCCTTCGTATGGCTACACCTTC	CASSYGSDPSYGYTF
.	.	TRBV7-2	TRBJ1-5	TGTGCCAGCAGCTGGGAGGGGATTGGCAATCAGCCCCAGCATTTT	CASSWEGIGNQPQHF
few	.	TRBV20-1	TRBJ1-2	TGCAGTGCCGTCACCGGGACTTCCTATGGCTACACCTTC	CSAVTGTSYGYTF
.	.	TRBV18	TRBJ1-1	TGTGCCAGCTCACTCGCTTTAAGGGGCACTGAAGCTTTCTTT	CASSLALRGTEAFF
.	TRBD2	TRBV19	TRBJ2-3	TGTGCCAGTAGTACCGGACTAGCGGGGGCCACAGATACGCAGTATTTT	CASSTGLAGATDTQYF
.	TRBD2	TRBV20-1	TRBJ2-1	TGCAGTGCTAGAGATAGAGCCGGGGGGGAATATGAGCAGTTCTTC	CSARDRAGGEYEQFF
few	TRBD1	TRBV5-6	TRBJ1-1	TGTGCCAGCAGCAGAGACAGGGTATGGGGGACTGAAGCTTTCTTT	CASSRDRVWGTEAFF
.	.	TRBV4-2	TRBJ1-4	TGTGCCAGCAGCCAAGAAATGGCAGATTATGCAACTAATGAAAAACTGTTTTTT	CASSQEMADYATNEKLFF